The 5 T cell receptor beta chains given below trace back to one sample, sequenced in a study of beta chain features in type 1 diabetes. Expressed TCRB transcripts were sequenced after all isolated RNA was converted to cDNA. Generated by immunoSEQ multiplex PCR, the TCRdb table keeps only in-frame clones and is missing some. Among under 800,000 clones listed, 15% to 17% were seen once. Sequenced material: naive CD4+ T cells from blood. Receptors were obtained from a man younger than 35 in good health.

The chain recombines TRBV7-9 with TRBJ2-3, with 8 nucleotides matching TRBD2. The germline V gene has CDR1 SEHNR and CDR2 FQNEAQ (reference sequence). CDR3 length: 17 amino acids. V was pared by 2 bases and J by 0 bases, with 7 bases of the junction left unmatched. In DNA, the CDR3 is TGTGCCAGCAGCTTAAGGATAGCGGGGCCCAGCACAGATACGCAGTATTTT. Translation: CASSLRIAGPSTDTQYF.

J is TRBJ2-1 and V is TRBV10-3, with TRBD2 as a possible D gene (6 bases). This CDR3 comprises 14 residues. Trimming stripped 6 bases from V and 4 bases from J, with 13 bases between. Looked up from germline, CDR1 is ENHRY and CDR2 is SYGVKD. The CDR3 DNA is TGTGCCATCAGGCGGTTGGAGGGGTACAATGAGCAGTTCTTC. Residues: CAIRRLEGYNEQFF.

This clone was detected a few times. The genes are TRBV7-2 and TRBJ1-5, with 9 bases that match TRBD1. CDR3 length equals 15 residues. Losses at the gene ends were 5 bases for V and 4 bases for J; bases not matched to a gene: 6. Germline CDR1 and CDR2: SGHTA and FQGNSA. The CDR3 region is CASSPGTGRNQPQHF. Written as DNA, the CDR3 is TGTGCCAGCAGCCCGGGGACAGGGCGGAATCAGCCCCAGCATTTT.

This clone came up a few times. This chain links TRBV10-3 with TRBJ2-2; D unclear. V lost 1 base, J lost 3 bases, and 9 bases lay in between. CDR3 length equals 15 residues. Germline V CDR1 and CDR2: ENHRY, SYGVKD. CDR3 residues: CAISEFGPDTGELFF. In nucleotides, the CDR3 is TGTGCCATCAGTGAGTTCGGCCCTGACACCGGGGAGCTGTTTTTT.

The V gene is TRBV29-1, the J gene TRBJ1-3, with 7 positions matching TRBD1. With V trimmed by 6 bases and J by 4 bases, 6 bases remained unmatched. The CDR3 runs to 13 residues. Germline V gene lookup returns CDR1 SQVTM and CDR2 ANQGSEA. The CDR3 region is CSVTGFLGNTIYF. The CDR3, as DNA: TGCAGCGTGACAGGGTTCCTCGGAAACACCATATATTTT.